This T cell receptor (beta chain) was found in a study of T cell changes during pregnancy in multiple sclerosis. The CDR3 runs 14 residues. V was trimmed by 3 bases and J by 4 bases, leaving 9 bases between them. The germline CDR1 and CDR2 sequences are SNHLY and FYNNEI. Only in-frame clones appear in the TCRdb table, and some are missing; sequencing was by immunoSEQ multiplex PCR. Here the sample spans about 38,000 clones, 92% being singletons. This chain links TRBV2 with TRBJ1-4; D may be TRBD1 (5 bases). Here the sequenced sample was CD8+ T cells from peripheral blood mononuclear cells, taken in the third trimester of pregnancy. The source is a female donor with multiple sclerosis, enrolled in a pregnancy study. CDR3 loop: CASSELQGNEKLFF. CDR3 DNA: TGTGCCAGCAGTGAGCTCCAGGGTAATGAAAAACTGTTTTTT. The full variable domain, with the rest looked up from reference TRBV2 and TRBJ1-4, is EPEVTQTPSHQVTQMGQEVILRCVPISNHLYFYWYRQILGQKVEFLVSFYNNEISEKSEIFDDQFSVERPDGSNFTLKIRSTKLEDSAMYFCASSELQGNEKLFFGSGTQLSVL.